This paragraph reports one T cell receptor beta chain. This specimen belongs to a study of blood T cell repertoires in COVID-19. J was trimmed by 2 bases and V by 4 bases; bases with no gene match: 6. The CDR3 loop spans 15 amino acids. CDR1 is SGHNT, CDR2 YYREEE, per germline (reference sequence). Sequencing used immunoSEQ multiplex PCR; TCRdb keeps in-frame clones, though not all of them. The data show under 300,000 clones, 75% to 90% seen once. The chain employs TRBV5-4 and TRBJ2-7; 10 bases match TRBD1. This sequence was found in a man aged 55 to 70 who had recovered from COVID-19. Sequenced sample: peripheral blood. The CDR3 DNA reads as TGTGCCAGCAGCCCGGACGGGACAGGGGCCTACGAGCAGTACTTC. Protein product: CASSPDGTGAYEQYF.